A selection of T cell receptor beta chains follows, all from one sample in a study of blood T cell repertoires in COVID-19. Profiled with immunoSEQ multiplex PCR; TCRdb holds only in-frame clones, not every one. The data show roughly 190,000 clones, with about 77% seen just once and 17% held by the top ten. Sequenced material: PBMCs or T cells enriched from blood (not recorded which). The receptors were sampled from a woman aged 45 to 65 with acute COVID-19. CDR3s include the opening cysteine and the closing phenylalanine or tryptophan. A D gene is named only where the DNA matches it firmly. A row's size may be missing; if present it is once, few, many or a size class.

D gene	V gene	CDR3 length	J gene	clone size	CDR3 protein	CDR3 DNA
.	TRBV7-7	13	TRBJ1-1	.	CASSAGWDTEAFF	TGTGCTAGCAGCGCAGGGTGGGACACTGAAGCTTTCTTT
.	TRBV27	15	TRBJ1-1	.	CASRGLKAANTEAFF	TGTGCCAGCAGAGGGTTGAAAGCGGCGAACACTGAAGCTTTCTTT
TRBD2	TRBV29-1	17	TRBJ2-1	.	CSAQTSGGPSSYNEQFF	TGCAGCGCTCAGACTAGCGGGGGGCCGAGCTCCTACAATGAGCAGTTCTTC
TRBD1	TRBV6-5	15	TRBJ1-1	.	CASIRTGSMNTEAFF	TGTGCCAGCATCCGGACAGGGTCCATGAACACTGAAGCTTTCTTT
.	TRBV6-1	17	TRBJ1-3	.	CASSERGSQSSGNTIYF	TGTGCCAGCAGTGAAAGAGGCAGCCAAAGCTCTGGAAACACCATATATTTT
TRBD1	TRBV12-3/TRBV12-4	13	TRBJ1-2	few	CASSPGGNYGYTF	TGTGCCAGCAGCCCAGGGGGAAACTATGGCTACACCTTC
.	TRBV9	13	TRBJ2-4	.	CASSADWRGLIYF	TGTGCCAGCAGCGCGGACTGGAGGGGCCTGATATACTTC
TRBD2	TRBV9	14	TRBJ2-5	.	CARRAGGPVETQYF	TGTGCCAGGCGGGCGGGGGGGCCAGTTGAGACCCAGTACTTC
.	TRBV7-9	13	TRBJ1-1	.	CASSLTPNTEAFF	TGTGCCAGCAGCTTGACACCGAACACTGAAGCTTTCTTT
TRBD2	TRBV28	18	TRBJ2-3	once	CASSSAGGVASVSDTQYF	TGTGCCAGCAGTTCGGCGGGAGGTGTGGCTAGCGTTTCAGATACGCAGTATTTT
.	TRBV29-1	15	TRBJ2-1	.	CSARGAGRAPNEQFF	TGCAGCGCTAGAGGTGCGGGGCGGGCTCCCAATGAGCAGTTCTTC
TRBD1	TRBV7-3	14	TRBJ1-2	.	CASSPRQGNYGYTF	TGTGCCAGCAGCCCCCGACAGGGGAACTATGGCTACACCTTC
.	TRBV7-8	15	TRBJ1-2	.	CASSLRPAGVRGYTF	TGTGCCAGCAGCTTACGCCCGGCAGGGGTGCGTGGCTACACCTTC
TRBD1	TRBV10-3	18	TRBJ2-1	.	CAISDSNWTGGSYNEQFF	TGTGCCATCAGTGACTCGAACTGGACAGGGGGCTCCTACAATGAGCAGTTCTTC
TRBD2	TRBV28	15	TRBJ2-5	.	CASSLAGRAQETQYF	TGTGCCAGCAGTTTAGCGGGGAGGGCCCAAGAGACCCAGTACTTC
.	TRBV6-5	15	TRBJ2-2	few	CASSLGQENTGELFF	TGTGCCAGCAGTTTGGGACAAGAGAACACCGGGGAGCTGTTTTTT
.	TRBV5-4	14	TRBJ1-1	.	CASSSSGVGTEAFF	TGTGCCAGCAGCTCTTCCGGGGTCGGGACTGAAGCTTTCTTT
TRBD1	TRBV6-6	14	TRBJ1-2	.	CASSPGQGRYGYTF	TGTGCCAGCAGCCCCGGACAGGGTCGGTATGGCTACACCTTC
TRBD1	TRBV6-5	14	TRBJ2-3	.	CASSYSRGQDTQYF	TGTGCCAGCAGTTACTCGAGGGGGCAAGATACGCAGTATTTT
.	TRBV5-6	16	TRBJ2-1	.	CASSLLQGYSYNEQFF	TGTGCCAGCAGCTTGCTTCAGGGGTACTCCTACAATGAGCAGTTCTTC
TRBD2	TRBV7-2	15	TRBJ2-3	.	CASSPRGVYTDTQYF	TGTGCCAGCAGCCCGCGGGGGGTCTACACAGATACGCAGTATTTT
TRBD2	TRBV28	18	TRBJ2-5	.	CASSFSGGNTPDQETQYF	TGTGCCAGCAGTTTTAGCGGGGGGAATACCCCCGATCAAGAGACCCAGTACTTC
.	TRBV7-2	15	TRBJ2-5	.	CASSLGTGFEETQYF	TGTGCCAGCAGCTTAGGTACAGGATTCGAAGAGACCCAGTACTTC
TRBD2	TRBV18	17	TRBJ2-3	.	CASSPAPSGGRGDTQYF	TGTGCCAGCTCACCAGCTCCTAGCGGGGGGCGAGGAGATACGCAGTATTTT
.	TRBV19	14	TRBJ1-2	.	CASSWTTRADGYTF	TGTGCCAGTAGCTGGACTACTAGGGCGGATGGCTACACCTTC
.	TRBV18	13	TRBJ2-5	.	CASSPGLAETQYF	TGTGCCAGCTCACCAGGTCTAGCGGAGACCCAGTACTTC